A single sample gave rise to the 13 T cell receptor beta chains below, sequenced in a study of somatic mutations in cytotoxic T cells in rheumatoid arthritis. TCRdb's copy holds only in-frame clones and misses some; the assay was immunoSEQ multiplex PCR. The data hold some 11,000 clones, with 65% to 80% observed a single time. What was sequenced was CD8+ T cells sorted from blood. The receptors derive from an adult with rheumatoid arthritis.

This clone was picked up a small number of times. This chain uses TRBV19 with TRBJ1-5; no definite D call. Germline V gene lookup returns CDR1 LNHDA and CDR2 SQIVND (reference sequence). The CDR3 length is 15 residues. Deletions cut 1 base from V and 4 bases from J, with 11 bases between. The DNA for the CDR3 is TGTGCCAGTAGTATAGGAGCGGTAGGAAATCAGCCCCAGCATTTT. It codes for CASSIGAVGNQPQHF.

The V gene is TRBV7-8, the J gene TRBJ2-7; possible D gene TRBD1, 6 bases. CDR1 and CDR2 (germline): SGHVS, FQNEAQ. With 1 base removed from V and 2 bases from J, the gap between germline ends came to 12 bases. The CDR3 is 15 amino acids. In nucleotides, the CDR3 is TGTGCCAGCAGCTTAGGTGGGGGCCCGGCCTACGAGCAGTACTTC. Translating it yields CASSLGGGPAYEQYF. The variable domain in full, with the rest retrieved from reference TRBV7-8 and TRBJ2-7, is GAGVSQSPRYKVAKRGQDVALRCDPISGHVSLFWYQQALGQGPEFLTYFQNEAQLDKSGLPSDRFFAERPEGSVSTLKIQRTQQEDSAVYLCASSLGGGPAYEQYFGPGTRLTVT.

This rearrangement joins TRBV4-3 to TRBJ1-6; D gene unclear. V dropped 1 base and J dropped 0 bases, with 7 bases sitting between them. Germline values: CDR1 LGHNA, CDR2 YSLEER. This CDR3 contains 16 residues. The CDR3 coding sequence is TGCGCCAGCAGCCAAGGCACAAGCTCCTATAATTCACCCCTCCACTTT. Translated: CASSQGTSSYNSPLHF.

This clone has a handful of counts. CDR3 nucleotides: TGCGCCAGCAGCTTAATGGGAGAGGGGTCCTACGAGCAGTACTTC. This codes for CASSLMGEGSYEQYF. This sequence joins TRBV5-1 and TRBJ2-7; possibly TRBD1 or TRBD2 for D (5 bases each). Per the germline V gene, CDR1 is SGHRS and CDR2 is YFSETQ. The CDR3 covers 15 residues. Trimming cost V 2 bases and J 1 base, with 13 bases left between them. Combining the CDR3 with reference TRBV5-1 and TRBJ2-7 gives the whole variable domain KAGVTQTPRYLIKTRGQQVTLSCSPISGHRSVSWYQQTPGQGLQFLFEYFSETQRNKGNFPGRFSGRQFSNSRSEMNVSTLELGDSALYLCASSLMGEGSYEQYFGPGTRLTVT.

Written as DNA, the CDR3 is TGTGCCAGCAGTGAAACCGGGGGGGAAAGCAATCAGCCCCAGCATTTT. It encodes CASSETGGESNQPQHF. This chain connects TRBV25-1 to TRBJ1-5; D is perhaps TRBD1 (5 bases). Germline V gives CDR1 MGHDK, CDR2 SYGVNS. V was trimmed by 2 bases and J by 1 base, leaving 12 bases between them. The CDR3 extends over 16 amino acids.

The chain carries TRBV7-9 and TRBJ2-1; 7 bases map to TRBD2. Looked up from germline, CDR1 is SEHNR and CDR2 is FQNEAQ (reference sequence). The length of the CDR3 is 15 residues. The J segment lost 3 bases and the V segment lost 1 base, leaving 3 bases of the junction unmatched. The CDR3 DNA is TGTGCCAGCAGCTTAGGGGGGGGGAACTACAATGAGCAGTTCTTC. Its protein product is CASSLGGGNYNEQFF.

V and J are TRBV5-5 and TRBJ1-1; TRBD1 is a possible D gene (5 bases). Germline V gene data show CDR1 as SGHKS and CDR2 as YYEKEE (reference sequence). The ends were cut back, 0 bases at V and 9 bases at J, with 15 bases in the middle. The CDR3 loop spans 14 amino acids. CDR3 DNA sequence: TGTGCCAGCAGCTTGGAGGTGACAGCTCTTAAAGCTTTCTTT. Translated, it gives CASSLEVTALKAFF.

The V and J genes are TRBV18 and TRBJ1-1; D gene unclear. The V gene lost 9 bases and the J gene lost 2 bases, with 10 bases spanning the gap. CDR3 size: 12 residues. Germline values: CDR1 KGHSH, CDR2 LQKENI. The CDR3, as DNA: TGTGCCAGTTCTGGAGGAAACACTGAAGCTTTCTTT. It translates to CASSGGNTEAFF.

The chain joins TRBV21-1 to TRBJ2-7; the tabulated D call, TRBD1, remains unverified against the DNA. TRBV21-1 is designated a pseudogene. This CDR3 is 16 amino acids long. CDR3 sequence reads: CASSPKAGGSYYEQYF. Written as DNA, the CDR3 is TGTGCCAGCAGTCCAAAGGCAGGGGGCTCCTACTACGAGCAGTACTTC.

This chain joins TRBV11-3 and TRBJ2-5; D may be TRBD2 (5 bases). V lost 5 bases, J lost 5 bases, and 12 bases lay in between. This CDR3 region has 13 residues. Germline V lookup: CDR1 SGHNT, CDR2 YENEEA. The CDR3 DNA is TGTGCCAGCAGCCCTGGGAAGCGGGAGACCCAGTACTTC. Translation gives CASSPGKRETQYF.

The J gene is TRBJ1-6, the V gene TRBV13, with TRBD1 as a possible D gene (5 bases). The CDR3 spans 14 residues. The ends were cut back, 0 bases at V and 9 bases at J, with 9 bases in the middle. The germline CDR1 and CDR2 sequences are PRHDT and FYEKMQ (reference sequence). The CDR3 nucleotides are TGTGCCAGCAGCTTAGGGGGGGGGAGTTCACCCCTCCACTTT. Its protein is CASSLGGGSSPLHF.

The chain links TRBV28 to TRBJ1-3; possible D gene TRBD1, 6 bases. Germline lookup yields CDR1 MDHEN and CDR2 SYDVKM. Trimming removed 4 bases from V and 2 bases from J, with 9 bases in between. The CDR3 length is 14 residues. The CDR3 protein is CASSYTGTGNTIYF. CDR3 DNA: TGTGCCAGCAGTTATACAGGGACTGGAAACACCATATATTTT.

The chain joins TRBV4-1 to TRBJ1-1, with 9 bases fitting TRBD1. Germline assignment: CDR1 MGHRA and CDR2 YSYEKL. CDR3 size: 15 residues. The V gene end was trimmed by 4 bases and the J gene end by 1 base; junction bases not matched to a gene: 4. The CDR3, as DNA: TGCGCCAGCAGCCCAGACAGGGGGGGGAACACTGAAGCTTTCTTT. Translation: CASSPDRGGNTEAFF.